This section outlines one T cell receptor (beta chain) sequence together with its context. This CDR3 is also generated by other DNA sequences in the sample. The data are from a study of shared clonotypes between healthy human individuals. Positive CCR7 selection of CD45RO-negative cells yielded the naive CD8 cells, and terminally differentiated effector memory CD45RA+ cells were excluded. Sequencing used immunoSEQ multiplex PCR; TCRdb keeps in-frame clones, though not all of them. The data contain 700,000 to 950,000 clones, 95% to 97% of them singletons. This TCR derives from a man younger than 40 in good health. Sequencing used naive CD8+ T cells sorted from blood.

The CDR3 reads CSAKVGYEQYF. The CDR3, as DNA: TGCAGTGCTAAGGTCGGTTACGAGCAGTACTTC. The rearrangement uses TRBV20-1 and TRBJ2-7; D remains ambiguous. Looked up from germline, CDR1 is DFQATT and CDR2 is SNEGSKA (reference sequence). Between the trimmed V and J ends, which lost 4 bases and 4 bases, there was a span of 8 bases. The length of the CDR3 is 11 residues.